These T cell receptor beta chains were read from a single sample in a study of blood T cell repertoires in COVID-19. Sequenced by immunoSEQ multiplex PCR; TCRdb stores in-frame clones only, minus some. This sample has around 190,000 clones, with around four fifths found just once. The material sequenced was PBMCs or T cells enriched from blood (not recorded which). The receptor set was obtained from a middle-aged man who had recovered from COVID-19. Both conserved end residues are part of each CDR3. D genes are given only for firm matches. Clone size is given for some rows only: seen once, a few or many times, or a class if the clone is expanded.

TRBV18	NA	TRBJ1-2	13	TRBD1	TGTGCCAGCTCACGGGACAGCATCTATGGCTACACCTTC	CASSRDSIYGYTF
TRBV19	once	TRBJ1-4	13	NA	TGTGCCAGTTGCCGGGACACCAGGGAAAAACTGTTTTTT	CASCRDTREKLFF
TRBV6-5	NA	TRBJ1-2	15	TRBD1	TGTGCCAGCACTACCAATAATCTAGGGGGCACCAGCTACACCTTC	CASTTNNLGGTSYTF
TRBV30	few	TRBJ1-5	15	NA	TGTGCCTGGAGTGACAAGGGACTGTTCAATCAGCCCCAGCATTTT	CAWSDKGLFNQPQHF
TRBV5-1	once	TRBJ1-2	16	NA	TGCGCCAGCAGCTTGGCCAAGGTCTCAAACGTGGGCGGCTACACCTTC	CASSLAKVSNVGGYTF
TRBV6-6	NA	TRBJ1-2	14	NA	TGTGCCAGCAGCCTAACCAACCCTAACTATGGCTACACCTTC	CASSLTNPNYGYTF
TRBV12-5	NA	TRBJ2-5	14	TRBD2	TGTGCTAGTGGTCCTAGCGGGAAGAGAGAGACCCAGTACTTC	CASGPSGKRETQYF
TRBV9	NA	TRBJ2-6	17	TRBD1	TGTGCCAGCAGCGCACGACAGGGTCTGACTGGGGCCAACGTCCTGACTTTC	CASSARQGLTGANVLTF
TRBV19	NA	TRBJ1-1	14	NA	TGTGCCAGTAGTATACTAGGGGCTGACACTGAAGCTTTCTTT	CASSILGADTEAFF
TRBV19	NA	TRBJ2-4	13	TRBD2	TGTGCCAGTAGTTCCGGGACTAGAGGCATTCAGTACTTC	CASSSGTRGIQYF
TRBV19	NA	TRBJ2-3	17	TRBD2	TGTGCCAGTAGTACAACCTTGACTAGCGGGGCAACAGATACGCAGTATTTT	CASSTTLTSGATDTQYF
TRBV3-1/TRBV3-2	NA	TRBJ2-7	16	TRBD2	TGTGCCAGCAGCCAAGATCGACTAGCGGGGGCCTACGAGCAGTACTTC	CASSQDRLAGAYEQYF
TRBV27	few	TRBJ2-7	13	TRBD2	TGTGCCAGCAGTTTAGCCCGGGGGGACGAGCAGTACTTC	CASSLARGDEQYF
TRBV6-6	NA	TRBJ1-3	15	NA	TGTGCCAGCAGTTCCCGGGGGAGATCTGGAAACACCATATATTTT	CASSSRGRSGNTIYF
TRBV30	NA	TRBJ1-2	13	TRBD1	TGTGCCTGGGCGGGACAGGGAATAAGTGGCTACACCTTC	CAWAGQGISGYTF
TRBV7-2	NA	TRBJ1-1	14	NA	TGTGCCAGCAGCCCGAGGTCGGGGAACACTGAAGCTTTCTTT	CASSPRSGNTEAFF
TRBV19	NA	TRBJ2-3	19	TRBD1	TGTGCCAGTAGTCCCCAAGGGACAGGGGGAAGTTGGGGCACAGATACGCAGTATTTT	CASSPQGTGGSWGTDTQYF
TRBV6-5	NA	TRBJ1-2	14	NA	TGTGCCAGCAGTTACTCGGGAGAACATGGAGGCTACACCTTC	CASSYSGEHGGYTF
TRBV5-1	NA	TRBJ2-3	17	TRBD2	TGCGCCAGCAGCTTGTGGGGACTAGCGGGAGAGACAGATACGCAGTATTTT	CASSLWGLAGETDTQYF
TRBV5-1	NA	TRBJ1-3	14	NA	TGCGCCAGCAGCCTTGACAGCGAGGGAAACACCATATATTTT	CASSLDSEGNTIYF
TRBV6-4	NA	TRBJ2-7	16	TRBD2	TGTGCCAGCAGTGACCAGGGGACTAGCGGGAGAAACGAGCAGTACTTC	CASSDQGTSGRNEQYF
TRBV3-1/TRBV3-2	NA	TRBJ2-7	16	TRBD1	TGTGCCAGCAGTCGACACAGGGGGGACAGCACCTACGAGCAGTACTTC	CASSRHRGDSTYEQYF
TRBV19	NA	TRBJ2-1	13	NA	TGTGCCAGTAGTATGAGCCTTTACAATGAGCAGTTCTTC	CASSMSLYNEQFF
TRBV5-5	NA	TRBJ2-1	15	NA	TGTGCCAGCAGCTTGGGACCCGCCAGGTACAATGAGCAGTTCTTC	CASSLGPARYNEQFF
TRBV4-1	NA	TRBJ2-1	15	NA	TGCGCCAGCAGCCAAGATTACGCCGGCTACAATGAGCAGTTCTTC	CASSQDYAGYNEQFF
TRBV2	few	TRBJ2-2	14	NA	TGTGCCAGCTTTTACGGGGGAGAAACCGGGGAGCTGTTTTTT	CASFYGGETGELFF
TRBV18	once	TRBJ2-7	13	TRBD2	TGTGCCAGCTCCCACAGACTAGCGGAGGAGCAGTACTTC	CASSHRLAEEQYF
TRBV7-8	NA	TRBJ1-5	15	NA	TGTGCCAGCAGCTTAGACAGGGCAAGAAATCAGCCCCAGCATTTT	CASSLDRARNQPQHF
TRBV9	NA	TRBJ2-2	14	NA	TGTGCCAGCAGGAGAGGCAGATTCACCGGGGAGCTGTTTTTT	CASRRGRFTGELFF